Listed below are T cell receptor beta chains from one sample, sequenced in a study of OX40 agonist ivuxolimab in advanced cancers. The assay was immunoSEQ multiplex PCR, and TCRdb's table has in-frame clones only and misses some. The profile shows 30,000 or so clones, roughly 80% of them singletons. Specimen: CD4+ or CD8+ T cells sorted from blood, collected in a trial of the OX40 agonist ivuxolimab. The receptor set was obtained from an adult with an advanced solid tumor such as melanoma, head and neck, liver or kidney cancer. CDR3s include the opening cysteine and the closing phenylalanine or tryptophan. D genes are given only for firm matches. Expanded clones are given a class, and other clones once, few, many or no size at all.

>-|TRBJ1-1|TRBV4-2|once
TGTGCCAGCAGCCAAGGGGAGCTTATGAACACTGAAGCTTTCTTT
CASSQGELMNTEAFF
>-|TRBJ2-3|TRBV9|-
TGTGCCAGCAGCCAGTGGGGGGAGGCAGATACGCAGTATTTT
CASSQWGEADTQYF
>TRBD1|TRBJ1-2|TRBV28|-
TGTGCCAGCAGTTTAAACAGGGGGAGCTATGGCTACACCTTC
CASSLNRGSYGYTF
>-|TRBJ2-2|TRBV21-1|-
TGTGCCAGCATCCCTTCCCCCCGGGGGGAGAACACCGGGGAGCTGTTTTTT
CASIPSPRGENTGELFF
>-|TRBJ2-7|TRBV7-8|-
TGTGCCAGCAGCGGCCCCGGGTACTACGAGCAGTACTTC
CASSGPGYYEQYF
>-|TRBJ2-4|TRBV25-1|-
TGTGCCAGCAGTGCACCGCAGGGGTTGGAAAACATTCAGTACTTC
CASSAPQGLENIQYF
>-|TRBJ2-2|TRBV28|-
TGTGCCAGCAGTTTACCAAGATTCGCGAACACCGGGGAGCTGTTTTTT
CASSLPRFANTGELFF
>-|TRBJ1-1|TRBV19|-
TGTGCCATCGGTTCGGGGAACACTGAAGCTTTCTTT
CAIGSGNTEAFF
>-|TRBJ2-7|TRBV7-9|-
TGTGCCAGCAGCTTAGACGGCAGAGCCTACGAGCAGTACTTC
CASSLDGRAYEQYF
>TRBD1|TRBJ2-7|TRBV5-4|-
TGTGCCAGCAGCGCCCCGGGACAGGGTTACGAGCAGTACTTC
CASSAPGQGYEQYF
>TRBD2|TRBJ2-3|TRBV9|-
TGTGCCAGCAGCGTGGGTGCGGGGGGGTTAACAGATACGCAGTATTTT
CASSVGAGGLTDTQYF
>-|TRBJ2-1|TRBV27|-
TGTGCCAGCACGCCTAGCGTCTCCTACAATGAGCAGTTCTTC
CASTPSVSYNEQFF
>-|TRBJ1-2|TRBV7-9|-
TGTGCCAGCAGCTTAACCGTAGCCCCCATGACAGATAACTATGGCTACACCTTC
CASSLTVAPMTDNYGYTF
>TRBD2|TRBJ2-2|TRBV7-8|-
TGTGCCAGCAGCCCTCAGGGGGCTAGCGGGGGGCTAACGAACACCGGGGAGCTGTTTTTT
CASSPQGASGGLTNTGELFF
>-|TRBJ2-2|TRBV10-1|-
TGCGCCAGCAGTGAGACCGGAAGGGGTGGTCCACGGCCCGGGGAGCTGTTTTTT
CASSETGRGGPRPGELFF
>-|TRBJ2-6|TRBV6-4|-
TGTGCCAGCAGTGACTCAGGTGGGGCCAACGTCCTGACTTTC
CASSDSGGANVLTF
>TRBD2|TRBJ2-1|TRBV9|-
TGTGCCAGCAGCGTAGGCGGGGGTTCCCTCAATGAGCAGTTCTTC
CASSVGGGSLNEQFF